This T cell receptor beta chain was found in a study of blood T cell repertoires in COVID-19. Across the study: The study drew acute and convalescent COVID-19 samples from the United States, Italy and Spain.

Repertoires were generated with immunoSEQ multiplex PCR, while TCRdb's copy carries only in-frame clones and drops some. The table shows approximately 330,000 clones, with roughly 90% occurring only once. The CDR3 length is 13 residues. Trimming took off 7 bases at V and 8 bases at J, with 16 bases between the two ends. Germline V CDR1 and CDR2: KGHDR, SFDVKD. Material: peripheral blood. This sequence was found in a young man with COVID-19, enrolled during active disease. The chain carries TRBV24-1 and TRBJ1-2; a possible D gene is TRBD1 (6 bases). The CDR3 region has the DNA TGTGCCACCAGCTCGGGGCAGGGGTACGGCTACACCTTC. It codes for CATSSGQGYGYTF.